The 6 T cell receptor beta chains reported below all come from one sample, sequenced in a study of pediatric ulcerative colitis. Libraries were prepared by immunoSEQ multiplex PCR; TCRdb keeps only in-frame clonotypes and omits some of them. This sample has about 34,000 clones, with 75% found just once. Rectal tissue came from one to two pinch biopsies taken at colonoscopy. Specimen: gut tissue. The receptor source for this set is a boy aged 10-17 years with severe ulcerative colitis.

J is TRBJ1-5 and V is TRBV28; D not resolved. This CDR3 contains 15 residues. Germline lookup yields CDR1 MDHEN and CDR2 SYDVKM. Trimming stripped 9 bases from V and 0 bases from J, with 15 bases between. This chain's CDR3 is CASSSYGDSNQPQHF. The DNA of the CDR3 is TGTGCCAGTTCTAGCTACGGGGATAGCAATCAGCCCCAGCATTTT.

The chain couples TRBV6-5 to TRBJ2-5; D is ambiguous. The germline V gene has CDR1 MNHEY and CDR2 SVGAGI. V was trimmed by 6 bases and J by 2 bases, leaving 4 bases between them. The CDR3 spans 11 residues. The CDR3 protein is CASRRQETQYF. CDR3 sequence (DNA): TGTGCCAGCAGACGTCAAGAGACCCAGTACTTC.

V gene TRBV7-3 combines with J gene TRBJ2-1; TRBD1 matches 11 bases. The germline V gene encodes CDR1 SGHTA and CDR2 FQGTGA. J lost 7 bases, V lost 4 bases, and 6 bases had no gene match. This CDR3 region has 15 residues. The DNA for the CDR3 is TGTGCCAGCAGCTCAACCGGGACAGGGGGAAATGAGCAGTTCTTC. It is translated as CASSSTGTGGNEQFF. Together with reference TRBV7-3 and TRBJ2-1, the CDR3 gives the full variable domain: GAGVSQTPSNKVTEKGKYVELRCDPISGHTALYWYRQSLGQGPEFLIYFQGTGAADDSGLPNDRFFAVRPEGSVSTLKIQRTERGDSAVYLCASSSTGTGGNEQFFGPGTRLTVL.

The rearrangement joins TRBV6-5 to TRBJ2-2, with D perhaps assigned TRBD1 or TRBD2 (5 bases each). Trimming took 0 bases from V and 5 from J, leaving 10 bases between them. The CDR3 runs to 15 residues. The germline gives CDR1 MNHEY, CDR2 SVGAGI. The DNA for the CDR3 is TGTGCCAGCAGTTACTCCCCCGAGGGGACCGGGGAGCTGTTTTTT. It translates to CASSYSPEGTGELFF.

V gene TRBV6-1 combines with J gene TRBJ2-7; D is uncertain. Germline CDR1 and CDR2: MNHNS and SASEGT. Trimming took off 0 bases at V and 3 bases at J, with 9 bases between the two ends. The CDR3 is 14 residues long. CDR3 bases: TGTGCCAGCAGTGAAGCGCAAGACATCTACGAGCAGTACTTC. This encodes CASSEAQDIYEQYF.

This sequence joins TRBV10-2 and TRBJ1-1; no clear D gene. Germline CDR1 and CDR2: WSHSY and SAAADI. The CDR3 contains 11 residues. V gave up 6 bases and J gave up 2 bases, with 4 bases separating them. The CDR3 is CASRDNTEAFF. In DNA form, the CDR3 reads TGCGCCAGCAGGGACAACACTGAAGCTTTCTTT.